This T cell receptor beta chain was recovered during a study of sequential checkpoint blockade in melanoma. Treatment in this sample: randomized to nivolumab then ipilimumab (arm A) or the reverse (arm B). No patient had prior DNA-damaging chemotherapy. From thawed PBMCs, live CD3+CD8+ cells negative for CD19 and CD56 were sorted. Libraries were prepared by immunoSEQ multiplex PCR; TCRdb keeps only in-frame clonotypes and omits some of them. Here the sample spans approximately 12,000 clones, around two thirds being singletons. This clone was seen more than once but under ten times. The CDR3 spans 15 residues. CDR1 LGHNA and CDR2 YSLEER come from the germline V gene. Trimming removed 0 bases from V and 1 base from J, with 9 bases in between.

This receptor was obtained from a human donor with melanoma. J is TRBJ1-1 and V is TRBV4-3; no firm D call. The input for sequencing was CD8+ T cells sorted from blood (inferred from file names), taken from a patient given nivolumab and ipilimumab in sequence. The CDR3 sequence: CASSQEESGNTEAFF. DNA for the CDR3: TGCGCCAGCAGCCAAGAAGAATCGGGGAACACTGAAGCTTTCTTT.